The 5 T cell receptor beta chains below come from one sample, sequenced in a study of blood T cell repertoires in COVID-19. Sequenced by immunoSEQ multiplex PCR; TCRdb stores in-frame clones only, minus some. Of around 300,000 clones listed, 70% to 90% are singletons. Specimen: peripheral blood. The receptor source for this set is a woman between 65 and 79 years old with acute or convalescent COVID-19.

The J gene is TRBJ1-2, the V gene TRBV27, with 7 positions matching TRBD1. The CDR3 is 15 amino acids. Germline V gene data show CDR1 as MNHEY and CDR2 as SMNVEV (reference sequence). Germline trimming cut 1 base from V and 4 bases from J; bases unmatched to any gene: 6. The DNA of the CDR3 is TGTGCCAGCAGTTTATACCCGACAGGGATCTATGGCTACACCTTC. Protein product: CASSLYPTGIYGYTF.

In nucleotides, the CDR3 is TGTGCCAGCAGTTCGGGACTAACTACGCAGTATTTT. This encodes CASSSGLTTQYF. This chain uses TRBV12-3 or TRBV12-4 with TRBJ2-3, with 7 bases fitting TRBD2. J gave up 8 bases and V 4 bases, and 3 bases lay outside the gene matches. The CDR3 length is 12 residues.

The chain uses TRBV5-1 and TRBJ1-5; possible D gene TRBD1, 6 bases. The V end lost 4 bases, the J end lost 7 bases, and 15 bases lay between the germline ends. Germline CDR1 and CDR2: SGHRS and YFSETQ. This CDR3 is 14 amino acids long. This CDR3 is CASSQEGEGQPQHF. In nucleotides, the CDR3 is TGCGCCAGCAGCCAGGAGGGGGAGGGACAGCCCCAGCATTTT.

Of note for this clone: The same CDR3 can be traced to other DNA sequences in this sample. The V call is TRBV5-1, the J call TRBJ1-1; 10 nucleotides match TRBD1. This CDR3 has 18 residues. Per germline, CDR1 SGHRS and CDR2 YFSETQ. J was trimmed by 1 base and V by 0 bases; bases with no gene match: 9. CDR3 nucleotide sequence: TGCGCCAGCAGCTTGGGGCCGGGACAGGGGAGCCGGAACACTGAAGCTTTCTTT. Translated: CASSLGPGQGSRNTEAFF.

This rearrangement joins TRBV18 to TRBJ2-2; 10 bases map to TRBD2. V shed 4 bases and J 5 bases; nucleotides not matched to a gene: 4. CDR1 KGHSH and CDR2 LQKENI come from the germline V gene. The CDR3 consists of 15 residues. The DNA of the CDR3 is TGTGCCAGCTCACTCGGACTAGCGGCTACCGGGGAGCTGTTTTTT. Translation: CASSLGLAATGELFF.